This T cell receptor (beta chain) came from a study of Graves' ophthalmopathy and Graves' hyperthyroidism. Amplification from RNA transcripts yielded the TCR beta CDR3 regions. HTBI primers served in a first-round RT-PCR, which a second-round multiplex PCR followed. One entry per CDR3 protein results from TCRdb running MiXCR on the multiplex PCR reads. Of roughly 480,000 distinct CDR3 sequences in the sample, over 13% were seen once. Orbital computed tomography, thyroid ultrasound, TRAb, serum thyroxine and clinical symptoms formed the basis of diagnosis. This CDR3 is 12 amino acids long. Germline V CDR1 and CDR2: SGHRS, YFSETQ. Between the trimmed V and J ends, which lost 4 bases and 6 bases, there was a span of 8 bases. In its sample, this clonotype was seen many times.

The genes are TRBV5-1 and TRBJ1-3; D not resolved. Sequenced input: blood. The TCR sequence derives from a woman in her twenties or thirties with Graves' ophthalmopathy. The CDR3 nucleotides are TGCGCCAGCAGCCTGGACTCAAACACCATATATTTT. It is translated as CASSLDSNTIYF. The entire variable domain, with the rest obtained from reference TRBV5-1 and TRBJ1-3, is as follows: KAGVTQTPRYLIKTRGQQVTLSCSPISGHRSVSWYQQTPGQGLQFLFEYFSETQRNKGNFPGRFSGRQFSNSRSEMNVSTLELGDSALYLCASSLDSNTIYFGEGSWLTVV.